The clone carrying this TCR beta chain was detected many times. Its antigen remains unidentified. The sample belongs to a study of T cell repertoires in cytomegalovirus infection. Whole-study context: It was the public TCR beta signatures that indicated both CMV infection and matching HLA type. Whole-study results and caveats: The ex vivo response was dominated by HLA-C-restricted CMV-specific TCR beta clonotypes. People with CMV and the relevant HLA were identified by cumulative public TCR beta family frequency.

TCRdb fed the reads into MiXCR, producing one record per CDR3 protein. The profile shows 250,000 or so distinct CDR3 sequences, about 15% of them singletons. This TCR derives from a human donor in good health (CMV status not recorded). Some clones in this sample may be carry-over from other donors' samples. Material for sequencing was CD8+ T cells from PBMCs.

CDR3 nucleotide sequence: TGTGCCAGCAGTTTCGGACAGGGGAACTACGAGCAGTACTTC. Translated, it gives CASSFGQGNYEQYF. The genes are TRBV12-3 or TRBV12-4 and TRBJ2-7; the match to TRBD1 covers 9 bases. The CDR3 has 14 amino acids. V lost 3 bases and J lost 3; bases outside the gene matches: 3.